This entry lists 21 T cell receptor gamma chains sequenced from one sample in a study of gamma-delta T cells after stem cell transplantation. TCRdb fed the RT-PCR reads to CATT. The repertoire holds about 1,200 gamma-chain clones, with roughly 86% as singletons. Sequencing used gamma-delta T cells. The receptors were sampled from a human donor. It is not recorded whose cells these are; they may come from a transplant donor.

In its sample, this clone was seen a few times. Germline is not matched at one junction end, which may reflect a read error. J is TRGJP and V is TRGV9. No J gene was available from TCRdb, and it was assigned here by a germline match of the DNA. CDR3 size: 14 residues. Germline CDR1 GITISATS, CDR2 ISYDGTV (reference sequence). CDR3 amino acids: CALWQELGKKIKVF. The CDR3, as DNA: TGTGCCTTGTGGCAGGAGTTGGGCAAAAAAATCAAGGTATTT.

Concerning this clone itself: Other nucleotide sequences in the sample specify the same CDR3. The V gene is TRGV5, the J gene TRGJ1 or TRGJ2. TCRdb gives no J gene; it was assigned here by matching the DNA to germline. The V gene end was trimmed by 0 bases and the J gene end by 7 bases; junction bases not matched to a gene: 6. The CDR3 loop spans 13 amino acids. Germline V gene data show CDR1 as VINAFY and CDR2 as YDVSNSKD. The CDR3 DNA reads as TGTGCCACCTGGGACAGGCGGGGATATAAGAAACTCTTT. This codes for CATWDRRGYKKLF.

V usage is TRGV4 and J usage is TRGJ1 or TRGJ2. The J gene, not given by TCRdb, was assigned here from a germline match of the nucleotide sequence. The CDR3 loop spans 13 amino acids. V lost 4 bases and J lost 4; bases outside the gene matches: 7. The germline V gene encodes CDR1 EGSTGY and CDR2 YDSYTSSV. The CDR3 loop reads CATWDVPYYKKLF. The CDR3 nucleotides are TGTGCCACCTGGGACGTTCCCTATTATAAGAAACTCTTT.

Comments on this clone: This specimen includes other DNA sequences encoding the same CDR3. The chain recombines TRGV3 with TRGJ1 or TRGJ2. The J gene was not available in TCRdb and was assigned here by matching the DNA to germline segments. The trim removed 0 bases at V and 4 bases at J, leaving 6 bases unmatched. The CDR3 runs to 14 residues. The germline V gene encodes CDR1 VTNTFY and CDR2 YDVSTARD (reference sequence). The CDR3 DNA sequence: TGTGCCACCTGGGACAGGCCACGGTATTATAAGAAACTCTTT. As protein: CATWDRPRYYKKLF.

CDR3 in amino acids: CATWDGQGYKKLF. In DNA, the CDR3 is TGTGCCACCTGGGATGGACAGGGTTATAAGAAACTCTTT. This chain uses TRGV4 with TRGJ1 or TRGJ2. V lost 1 base, J lost 6 bases, and 6 bases stayed unmatched. This CDR3 comprises 13 residues. Per the germline V gene, CDR1 is EGSTGY and CDR2 is YDSYTSSV.

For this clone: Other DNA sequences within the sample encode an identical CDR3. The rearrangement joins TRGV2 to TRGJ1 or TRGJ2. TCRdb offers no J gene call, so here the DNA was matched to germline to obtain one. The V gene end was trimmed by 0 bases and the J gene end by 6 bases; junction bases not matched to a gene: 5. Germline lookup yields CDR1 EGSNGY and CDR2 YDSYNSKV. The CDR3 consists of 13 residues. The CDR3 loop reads CATWDGPGYKKLF. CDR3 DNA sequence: TGTGCCACCTGGGACGGGCCTGGTTATAAGAAACTCTTT.

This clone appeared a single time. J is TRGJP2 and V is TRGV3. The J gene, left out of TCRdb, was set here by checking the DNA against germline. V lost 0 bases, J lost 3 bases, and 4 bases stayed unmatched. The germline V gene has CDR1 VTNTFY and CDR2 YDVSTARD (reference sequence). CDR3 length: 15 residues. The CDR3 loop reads CATWDRQGSDWIKTF. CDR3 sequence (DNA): TGTGCCACCTGGGACAGGCAGGGTAGTGATTGGATCAAGACGTTT.

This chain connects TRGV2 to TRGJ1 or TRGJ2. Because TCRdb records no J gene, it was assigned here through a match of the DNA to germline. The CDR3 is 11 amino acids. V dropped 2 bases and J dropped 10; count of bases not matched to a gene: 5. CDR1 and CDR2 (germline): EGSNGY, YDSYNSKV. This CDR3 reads CATWDVGKKLF. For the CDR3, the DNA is TGTGCCACCTGGGACGTGGGGAAGAAACTCTTT.

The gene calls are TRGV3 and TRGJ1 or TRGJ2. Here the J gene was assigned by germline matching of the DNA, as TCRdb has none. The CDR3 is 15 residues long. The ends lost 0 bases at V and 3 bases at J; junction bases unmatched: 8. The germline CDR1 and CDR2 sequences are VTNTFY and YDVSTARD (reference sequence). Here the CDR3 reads CATWDRRGLYYKKLF. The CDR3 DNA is TGTGCCACCTGGGACAGGAGGGGGCTTTATTATAAGAAACTCTTT.

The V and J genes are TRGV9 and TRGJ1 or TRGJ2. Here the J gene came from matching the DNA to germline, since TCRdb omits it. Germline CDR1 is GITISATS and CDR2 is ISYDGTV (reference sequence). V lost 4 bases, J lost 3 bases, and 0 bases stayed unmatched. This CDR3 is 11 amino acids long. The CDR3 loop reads CALWDYYKKLF. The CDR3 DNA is TGTGCCTTGTGGGATTATTATAAGAAACTCTTT.

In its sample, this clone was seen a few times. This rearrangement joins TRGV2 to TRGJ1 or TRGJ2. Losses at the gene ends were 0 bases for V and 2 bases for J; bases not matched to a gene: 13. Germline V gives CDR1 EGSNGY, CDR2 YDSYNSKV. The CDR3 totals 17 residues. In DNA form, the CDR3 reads TGTGCCACCTGGGACGGGCTGGCTGGTTGGTATTATTATAAGAAACTCTTT. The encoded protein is CATWDGLAGWYYYKKLF.

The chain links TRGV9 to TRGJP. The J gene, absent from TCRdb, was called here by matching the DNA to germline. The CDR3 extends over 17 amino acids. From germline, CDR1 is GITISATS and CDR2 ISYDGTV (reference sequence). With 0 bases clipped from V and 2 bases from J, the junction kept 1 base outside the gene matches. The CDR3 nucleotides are TGTGCCTTGTGGGAGGTGCGGCAAGAGTTGGGCAAAAAAATCAAGGTATTT. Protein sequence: CALWEVRQELGKKIKVF.

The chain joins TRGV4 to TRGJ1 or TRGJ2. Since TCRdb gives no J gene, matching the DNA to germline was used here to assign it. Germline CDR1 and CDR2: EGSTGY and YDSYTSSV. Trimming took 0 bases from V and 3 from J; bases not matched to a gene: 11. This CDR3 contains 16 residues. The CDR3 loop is CATWDGPARIYYKKLF. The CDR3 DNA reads TGTGCCACCTGGGATGGGCCGGCCCGGATTTATTATAAGAAACTCTTT.

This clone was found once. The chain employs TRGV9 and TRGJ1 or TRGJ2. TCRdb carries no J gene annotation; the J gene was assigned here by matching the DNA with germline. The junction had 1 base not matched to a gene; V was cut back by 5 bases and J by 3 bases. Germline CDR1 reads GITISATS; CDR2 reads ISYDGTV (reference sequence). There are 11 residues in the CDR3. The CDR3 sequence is CALWVYYKKLF. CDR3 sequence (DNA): TGTGCCTTGTGGGTTTATTATAAGAAACTCTTT.

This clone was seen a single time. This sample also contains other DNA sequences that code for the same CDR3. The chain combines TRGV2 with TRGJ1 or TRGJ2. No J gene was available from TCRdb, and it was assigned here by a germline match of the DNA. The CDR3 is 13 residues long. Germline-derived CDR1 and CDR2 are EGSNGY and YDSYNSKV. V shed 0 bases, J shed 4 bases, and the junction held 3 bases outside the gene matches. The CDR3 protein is CATWDGHYYKKLF. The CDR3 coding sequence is TGTGCCACCTGGGACGGGCACTATTATAAGAAACTCTTT.

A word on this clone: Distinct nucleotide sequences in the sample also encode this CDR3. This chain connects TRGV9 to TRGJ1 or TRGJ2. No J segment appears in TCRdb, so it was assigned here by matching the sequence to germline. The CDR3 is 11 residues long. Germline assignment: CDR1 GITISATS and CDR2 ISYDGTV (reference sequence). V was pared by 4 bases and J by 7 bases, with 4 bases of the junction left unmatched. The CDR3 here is CALWEDYKKLF. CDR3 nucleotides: TGTGCCTTGTGGGAAGACTATAAGAAACTCTTT.

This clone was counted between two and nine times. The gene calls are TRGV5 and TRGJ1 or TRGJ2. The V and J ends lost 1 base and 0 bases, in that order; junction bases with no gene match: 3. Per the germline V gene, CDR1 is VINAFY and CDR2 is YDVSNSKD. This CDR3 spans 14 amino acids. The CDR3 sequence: CATWDSTNYYKKLF. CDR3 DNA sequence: TGTGCCACCTGGGACAGTACGAATTATTATAAGAAACTCTTT.

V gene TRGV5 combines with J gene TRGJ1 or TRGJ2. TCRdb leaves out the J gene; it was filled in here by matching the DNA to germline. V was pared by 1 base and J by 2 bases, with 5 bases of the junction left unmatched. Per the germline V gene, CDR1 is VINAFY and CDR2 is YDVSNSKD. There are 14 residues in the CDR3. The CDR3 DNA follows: TGTGCCACCTGGGACAGCGAGTATTATTATAAGAAACTCTTT. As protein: CATWDSEYYYKKLF.

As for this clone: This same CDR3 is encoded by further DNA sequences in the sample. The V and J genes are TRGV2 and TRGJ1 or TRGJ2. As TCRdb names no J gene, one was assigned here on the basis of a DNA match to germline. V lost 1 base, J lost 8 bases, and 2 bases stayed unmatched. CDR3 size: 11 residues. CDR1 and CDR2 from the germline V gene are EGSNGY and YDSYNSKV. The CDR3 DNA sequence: TGTGCCACCTGGGACGGCAATAAGAAACTCTTT. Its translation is CATWDGNKKLF.

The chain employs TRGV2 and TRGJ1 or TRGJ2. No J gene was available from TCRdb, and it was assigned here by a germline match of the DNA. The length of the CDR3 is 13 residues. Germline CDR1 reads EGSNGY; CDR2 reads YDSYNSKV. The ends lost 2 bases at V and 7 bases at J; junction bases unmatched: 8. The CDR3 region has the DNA TGTGCCACCTGGGACGTAGGGGAATATAAGAAACTCTTT. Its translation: CATWDVGEYKKLF.

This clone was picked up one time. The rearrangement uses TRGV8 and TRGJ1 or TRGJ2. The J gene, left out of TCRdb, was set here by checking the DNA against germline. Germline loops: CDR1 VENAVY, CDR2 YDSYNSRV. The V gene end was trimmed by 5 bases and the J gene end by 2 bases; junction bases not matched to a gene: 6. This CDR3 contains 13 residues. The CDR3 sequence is CATWVLDYYKKLF. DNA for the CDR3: TGTGCCACCTGGGTCCTCGATTATTATAAGAAACTCTTT.